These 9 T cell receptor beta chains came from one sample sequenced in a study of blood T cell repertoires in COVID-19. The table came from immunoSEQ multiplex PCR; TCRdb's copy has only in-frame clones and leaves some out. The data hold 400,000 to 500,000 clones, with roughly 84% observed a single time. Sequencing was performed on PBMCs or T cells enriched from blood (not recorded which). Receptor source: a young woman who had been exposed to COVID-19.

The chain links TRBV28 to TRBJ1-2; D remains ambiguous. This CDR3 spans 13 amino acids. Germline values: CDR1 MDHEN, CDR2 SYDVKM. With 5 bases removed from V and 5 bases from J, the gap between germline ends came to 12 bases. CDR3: CASSPPRGYGYTF. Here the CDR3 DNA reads TGTGCCAGCAGTCCCCCCCGCGGGTATGGCTACACCTTC.

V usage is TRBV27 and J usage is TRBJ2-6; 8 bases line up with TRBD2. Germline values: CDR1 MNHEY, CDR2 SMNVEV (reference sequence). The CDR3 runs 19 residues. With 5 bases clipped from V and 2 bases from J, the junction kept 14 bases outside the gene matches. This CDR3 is CASSPREGGVFTGANVLTF. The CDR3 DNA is TGTGCCAGCAGTCCCCGGGAGGGAGGAGTTTTTACTGGGGCCAACGTCCTGACTTTC.

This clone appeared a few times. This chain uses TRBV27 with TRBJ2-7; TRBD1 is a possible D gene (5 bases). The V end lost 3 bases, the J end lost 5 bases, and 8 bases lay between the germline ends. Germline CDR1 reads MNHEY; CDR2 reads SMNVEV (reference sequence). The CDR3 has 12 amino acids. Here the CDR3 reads CASSFLGDEQYF. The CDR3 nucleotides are TGTGCCAGCAGTTTTTTAGGGGACGAGCAGTACTTC.

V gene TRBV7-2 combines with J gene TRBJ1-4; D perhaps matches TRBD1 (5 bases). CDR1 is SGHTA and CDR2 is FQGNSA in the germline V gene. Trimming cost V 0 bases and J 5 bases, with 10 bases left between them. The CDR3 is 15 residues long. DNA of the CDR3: TGTGCCAGCAGCTTAGCGGGACTTCAGAATGAAAAACTGTTTTTT. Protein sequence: CASSLAGLQNEKLFF.

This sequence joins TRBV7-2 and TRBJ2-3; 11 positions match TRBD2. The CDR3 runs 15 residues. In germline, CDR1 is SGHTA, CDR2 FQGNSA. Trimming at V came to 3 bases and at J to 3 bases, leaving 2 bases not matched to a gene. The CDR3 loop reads CASSFRTSGTDTQYF. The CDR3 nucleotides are TGTGCCAGCAGCTTCCGGACTAGCGGGACAGATACGCAGTATTTT.

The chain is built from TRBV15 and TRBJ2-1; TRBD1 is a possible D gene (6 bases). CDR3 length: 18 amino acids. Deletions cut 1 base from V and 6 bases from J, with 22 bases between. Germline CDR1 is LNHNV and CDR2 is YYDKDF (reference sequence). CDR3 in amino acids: CATSRAPFLGAFSNEQFF. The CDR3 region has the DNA TGTGCCACCAGCAGAGCTCCCTTTTTGGGGGCTTTCTCCAATGAGCAGTTCTTC.

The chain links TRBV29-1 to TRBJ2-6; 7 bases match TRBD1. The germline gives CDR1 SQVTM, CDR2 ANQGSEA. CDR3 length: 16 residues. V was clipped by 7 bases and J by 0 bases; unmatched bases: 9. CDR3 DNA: TGCAGCGGCATACTCTGGGACAGCTCTGGGGCCAACGTCCTGACTTTC. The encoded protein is CSGILWDSSGANVLTF.

The CDR3 reads CASSQELGTGYNQPQHF. Written as DNA, the CDR3 is TGCGCCAGCAGCCAAGAACTTGGGACAGGGTACAATCAGCCCCAGCATTTT. The chain joins TRBV4-1 to TRBJ1-5, with 9 nucleotides matching TRBD1. Germline loops: CDR1 MGHRA, CDR2 YSYEKL. The CDR3 has 17 amino acids. V lost 0 bases and J lost 3; bases outside the gene matches: 6.

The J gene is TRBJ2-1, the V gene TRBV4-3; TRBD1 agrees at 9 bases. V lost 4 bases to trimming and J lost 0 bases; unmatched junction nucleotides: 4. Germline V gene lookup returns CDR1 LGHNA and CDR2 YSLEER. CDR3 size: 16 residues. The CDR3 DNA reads TGCGCCAGCAGCCCCGACAGGGGGAGCTCCTACAATGAGCAGTTCTTC. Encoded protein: CASSPDRGSSYNEQFF.